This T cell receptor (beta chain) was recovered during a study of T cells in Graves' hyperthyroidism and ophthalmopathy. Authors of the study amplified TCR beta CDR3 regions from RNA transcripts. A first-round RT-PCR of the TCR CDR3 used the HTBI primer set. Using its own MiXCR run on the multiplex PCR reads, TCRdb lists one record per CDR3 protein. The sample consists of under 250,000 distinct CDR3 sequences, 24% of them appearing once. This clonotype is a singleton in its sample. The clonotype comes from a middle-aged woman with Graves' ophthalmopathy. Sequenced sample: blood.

CDR3 DNA: TGTGCCAGAAGACAGGGGGCGGGGAAGACGCAGTACTTC. Translated, it gives CARRQGAGKTQYF. The J gene is TRBJ2-7, the V gene TRBV2; 10 positions agree with TRBD1. The CDR3 spans 13 residues. V dropped 9 bases and J dropped 9; count of bases not matched to a gene: 11. Germline V gene lookup returns CDR1 SNHLY and CDR2 FYNNEI.